The 29 T cell receptor beta chains below were found in one sample sequenced in a study of T cell changes during pregnancy in multiple sclerosis. This table comes from immunoSEQ multiplex PCR, and its TCRdb copy is limited to in-frame clones, with some not included. The data show approximately 54,000 clones, about 90% seen once. Sequencing used peripheral blood, obtained after pregnancy. The receptors were gathered from a female donor in good health, enrolled as a control in a pregnancy study.

The chain recombines TRBV2 with TRBJ2-3; 7 bases are a match to TRBD2. Germline CDR1 is SNHLY and CDR2 is FYNNEI. Trimming cost V 3 bases and J 0 bases; bases outside gene matches: 6. This CDR3 contains 16 residues. The CDR3 nucleotides read TGTGCCAGCAGTGAGGATGCTAGCGGAAGCACAGATACGCAGTATTTT. Its translation is CASSEDASGSTDTQYF.

This clone was counted between two and nine times. The rearrangement joins TRBV7-9 to TRBJ1-1; 10 bases map to TRBD1. This CDR3 has 15 residues. The germline V gene has CDR1 SEHNR and CDR2 FQNEAQ (reference sequence). Germline trimming cut 2 bases from V and 3 bases from J; bases unmatched to any gene: 3. CDR3 amino acids: CASSLYGTGDTEAFF. CDR3 sequence (DNA): TGTGCCAGCAGCTTATATGGGACAGGGGACACTGAAGCTTTCTTT. Together with reference TRBV7-9 and TRBJ1-1, the CDR3 gives the full variable domain: DTGVSQNPRHKITKRGQNVTFRCDPISEHNRLYWYRQTLGQGPEFLTYFQNEAQLEKSRLLSDRFSAERPKGSFSTLEIQRTEQGDSAMYLCASSLYGTGDTEAFFGQGTRLTVV.

This chain connects TRBV6-5 to TRBJ2-2; 8 bases are a match to TRBD1. This CDR3 is 16 amino acids long. J gave up 4 bases and V 4 bases, and 8 bases lay outside the gene matches. Germline V lookup: CDR1 MNHEY, CDR2 SVGAGI. CDR3 coding DNA: TGTGCCAGCAGTTCGTGGACAGGGTTCGGCACCGGGGAGCTGTTTTTT. This codes for CASSSWTGFGTGELFF.

V and J are TRBV5-1 and TRBJ2-5; the D gene is possibly TRBD2 (7 bases). In germline, CDR1 is SGHRS, CDR2 YFSETQ. Trimming removed 0 bases at V and 9 bases at J, with 18 bases between. The CDR3 is made up of 15 amino acids. In DNA, the CDR3 is TGCGCCAGCAGCTTGGACGGACAGAACGCGGGGGCCCAGTACTTC. It codes for CASSLDGQNAGAQYF.

Remarks on this clone: The sample carries other DNA sequences with the same CDR3. The chain links TRBV6-1 to TRBJ2-3; TRBD1 aligns across 8 bases. Germline CDR1 reads MNHNS; CDR2 reads SASEGT. V shed 3 bases and J 1 base; nucleotides not matched to a gene: 3. The CDR3 consists of 15 residues. CDR3 nucleotides: TGTGCCAGCAGTGAGTCAGGGGGCGGCACAGATACGCAGTATTTT. Protein sequence: CASSESGGGTDTQYF.

The CDR3 DNA reads TGTGCCAGCAGAAGGGACAGGGCCTACGAGCAGTACTTC. Protein: CASRRDRAYEQYF. The chain carries TRBV2 and TRBJ2-7; 9 positions agree with TRBD1. Trimming cost V 6 bases and J 2 bases; bases outside gene matches: 2. Germline-derived CDR1 and CDR2 are SNHLY and FYNNEI. The CDR3 spans 13 residues.

This clone was detected only a few times. This rearrangement joins TRBV5-5 to TRBJ2-7; maybe TRBD1 (6 bases). The germline V gene has CDR1 SGHKS and CDR2 YYEKEE (reference sequence). The CDR3 runs to 13 residues. The V gene lost 1 base and the J gene lost 3 bases, with 8 bases spanning the gap. CDR3 residues: CASSLQGGYEQYF. CDR3 sequence (DNA): TGTGCCAGCAGCTTGCAAGGGGGCTACGAGCAGTACTTC.

The chain couples TRBV7-2 to TRBJ2-3; 15 nucleotides line up with TRBD2. CDR3 size: 17 residues. Germline values: CDR1 SGHTA, CDR2 FQGNSA. Germline trimming cut 4 bases from V and 4 bases from J; bases unmatched to any gene: 6. CDR3 loop: CASSSPGLAGGADTQYF. In nucleotides, the CDR3 is TGTGCCAGCAGCTCCCCGGGACTAGCGGGGGGAGCAGATACGCAGTATTTT. Using reference TRBV7-2 and TRBJ2-3 for the parts outside the CDR3, the full variable domain is GAGVSQSPSNKVTEKGKDVELRCDPISGHTALYWYRQSLGQGLEFLIYFQGNSAPDKSGLPSDRFSAERTGGSVSTLTIQRTQQEDSAVYLCASSSPGLAGGADTQYFGPGTRLTVL.

The CDR3 sequence: CASSVDGGVSTGELFF. DNA of the CDR3: TGTGCCAGCAGTGTAGACGGGGGAGTGTCCACCGGGGAGCTGTTTTTT. The chain has TRBV7-8 and TRBJ2-2, with a possible D match to TRBD2 (6 bases). CDR1 SGHVS and CDR2 FQNEAQ come from the germline V gene. Trimming left V 6 bases short and J 4 bases short, with 18 bases between. This CDR3 contains 16 residues.

The gene calls are TRBV25-1 and TRBJ2-1; 7 bases line up with TRBD2. Trimming removed 5 bases from V and 4 bases from J; junction bases left unmatched: 5. CDR3 length: 14 amino acids. CDR1 is MGHDK, CDR2 SYGVNS, per germline. CDR3 DNA sequence: TGTGCCAGCAGTACCCCCGGGGGGTACAATGAGCAGTTCTTC. Protein sequence: CASSTPGGYNEQFF.

The gene calls are TRBV7-2 and TRBJ2-3; 7 positions match TRBD1. Per germline, CDR1 SGHTA and CDR2 FQGNSA. CDR3 size: 15 residues. After removal of 3 bases from V and 8 bases from J, the junction contained 11 bases not matched to a gene. The CDR3 spells CASSLGDRGSGTQYF. CDR3 bases: TGTGCCAGCAGCTTGGGGGACAGAGGGTCTGGTACGCAGTATTTT. Drawing the rest from reference TRBV7-2 and TRBJ2-3, the complete variable domain is GAGVSQSPSNKVTEKGKDVELRCDPISGHTALYWYRQSLGQGLEFLIYFQGNSAPDKSGLPSDRFSAERTGGSVSTLTIQRTQQEDSAVYLCASSLGDRGSGTQYFGPGTRLTVL.

V is TRBV18 and J is TRBJ1-1, with D perhaps matching TRBD1 (6 bases). With 3 bases removed from V and 5 bases from J, the gap between germline ends came to 16 bases. Germline CDR1 KGHSH, CDR2 LQKENI. The CDR3 covers 15 residues. CDR3 nucleotides: TGTGCCAGCTCACCCAACCAGCACAGGGCTACTGAAGCTTTCTTT. Translation gives CASSPNQHRATEAFF.

V and J are TRBV9 and TRBJ2-1, with 10 bases identical to TRBD2. The V gene's germline CDR1 is SGDLS and CDR2 YYNGEE. The length of the CDR3 is 20 residues. The V gene end was trimmed by 0 bases and the J gene end by 0 bases; junction bases not matched to a gene: 12. As DNA, the CDR3 is TGTGCCAGCAGCGTAGCCTCTGCAGCGGGGGGGCCCATCTCCTACAATGAGCAGTTCTTC. Protein sequence: CASSVASAAGGPISYNEQFF.

This clone has a handful of counts. This chain joins TRBV30 and TRBJ1-1, with unresolved D. The length of the CDR3 is 14 residues. V dropped 0 bases and J dropped 1 base, with 9 bases sitting between them. CDR1 and CDR2 (germline): GTSNPN, SVGIG (reference sequence). Written as DNA, the CDR3 is TGTGCCTGGAGTGTAATAAGCCGGAACACTGAAGCTTTCTTT. This codes for CAWSVISRNTEAFF.

This chain connects TRBV6-1 to TRBJ1-4, with D possibly being TRBD1 (5 bases). Germline assignment: CDR1 MNHNS and CDR2 SASEGT. With 2 bases removed from V and 4 bases from J, the gap between germline ends came to 8 bases. The CDR3 has 14 amino acids. CDR3 nucleotide sequence: TGTGCCAGCAGTGAATTGACAGTTAATGAAAAACTGTTTTTT. This codes for CASSELTVNEKLFF.

The genes are TRBV7-8 and TRBJ1-1; a weak D match, TRBD1 (5 bases). Trimming removed 5 bases from V and 4 bases from J, with 17 bases in between. Germline assignment: CDR1 SGHVS and CDR2 FQNEAQ. The CDR3 contains 15 residues. The CDR3 DNA follows: TGTGCCAGCAGCCACCCAGGCAGGGCGGTCACTGAAGCTTTCTTT. Protein sequence: CASSHPGRAVTEAFF. Drawing the rest from reference TRBV7-8 and TRBJ1-1, the complete variable domain is GAGVSQSPRYKVAKRGQDVALRCDPISGHVSLFWYQQALGQGPEFLTYFQNEAQLDKSGLPSDRFFAERPEGSVSTLKIQRTQQEDSAVYLCASSHPGRAVTEAFFGQGTRLTVV.

The V gene is TRBV27, the J gene TRBJ1-5; a weak D match, TRBD1 (6 bases). V was clipped by 3 bases and J by 3 bases, with 6 bases between them. CDR1 MNHEY and CDR2 SMNVEV come from the germline V gene (reference sequence). The CDR3 runs 13 residues. The CDR3 DNA follows: TGTGCCAGCAGTTTGGGGGCCAATCAGCCCCAGCATTTT. Amino acids: CASSLGANQPQHF.

V usage is TRBV6-5 and J usage is TRBJ2-7; D is uncertain. CDR1 and CDR2 (germline): MNHEY, SVGAGI. CDR3 length equals 11 residues. V lost 5 bases, J lost 4 bases, and 6 bases lay in between. CDR3 nucleotide sequence: TGTGCCAGCAGTAACCGGTACGAGCAGTACTTC. Its translation is CASSNRYEQYF.

The genes are TRBV25-1 and TRBJ2-7, with 7 nucleotides matching TRBD1. CDR3 length: 15 amino acids. Germline V gene sequence: CDR1 MGHDK, CDR2 SYGVNS. V shed 0 bases and J 3 bases; nucleotides not matched to a gene: 5. The CDR3 DNA reads TGTGCCAGCAGTGAATATAGACAGGGCCTCTACGAGCAGTACTTC. This encodes CASSEYRQGLYEQYF.

This chain joins TRBV7-9 and TRBJ1-1; a possible D gene is TRBD1 (6 bases). Trimming pared 3 bases from V and 1 base from J, leaving 6 bases between. Germline CDR1 SEHNR, CDR2 FQNEAQ (reference sequence). The CDR3 has 13 amino acids. DNA of the CDR3: TGTGCCAGCAGCTTGACAGGGAACACTGAAGCTTTCTTT. Protein: CASSLTGNTEAFF.

CDR3 bases: TGTGCTAGTGGTTTGGACCGGACAGGGGGCCCAGGAGGCTACACCTTC. Translated: CASGLDRTGGPGGYTF. The chain links TRBV12-5 to TRBJ1-2; 11 bases are a match to TRBD1. Germline V gene lookup returns CDR1 LGHNT and CDR2 FRNRAP. The CDR3 is made up of 16 amino acids. The V segment lost 1 base and the J segment 8 bases; nucleotides outside the gene matches: 9.

The V gene is TRBV18, the J gene TRBJ2-5, with D perhaps matching TRBD2 (5 bases). The germline V and J ends were trimmed by 0 bases and 5 bases, with 13 bases remaining between them. The CDR3 runs 15 residues. The V gene's germline CDR1 is KGHSH and CDR2 LQKENI. This CDR3 reads CASSPPSPRGETQYF. Here the CDR3 DNA reads TGTGCCAGCTCACCACCCTCGCCCCGAGGGGAGACCCAGTACTTC.

The chain joins TRBV5-1 to TRBJ2-3, with 7 bases aligning to TRBD2. J was trimmed by 0 bases and V by 5 bases; bases with no gene match: 9. The CDR3 extends over 16 amino acids. Germline CDR1 reads SGHRS; CDR2 reads YFSETQ. CDR3 bases: TGCGCCAGCAGAGGTCTCGCGGGGGATAGCACAGATACGCAGTATTTT. Translation gives CASRGLAGDSTDTQYF.

V gene TRBV5-1 combines with J gene TRBJ1-4; 7 positions match TRBD1. V shed 2 bases, J shed 5 bases, and the junction held 6 bases outside the gene matches. CDR3 size: 15 residues. CDR1 SGHRS and CDR2 YFSETQ come from the germline V gene. CDR3 DNA sequence: TGCGCCAGCAGCTTCTCCGGGACAGCAAATGAAAAACTGTTTTTT. Its protein is CASSFSGTANEKLFF.

In its sample, this clone was seen once. This chain links TRBV11-3 with TRBJ1-1; possible D gene TRBD1, 6 bases. The germline V and J ends were trimmed by 4 bases and 5 bases, with 11 bases remaining between them. There are 13 residues in the CDR3. Germline lookup yields CDR1 SGHNT and CDR2 YENEEA. This CDR3 reads CASSSNRETEAFF. CDR3 in DNA: TGTGCCAGCAGCTCAAACAGGGAAACTGAAGCTTTCTTT.

The genes are TRBV28 and TRBJ1-5; weak D call: TRBD1 (5 bases). This CDR3 spans 15 amino acids. The germline CDR1 and CDR2 sequences are MDHEN and SYDVKM. V lost 2 bases to trimming and J lost 0 bases, with 8 bases between them. In DNA form, the CDR3 reads TGTGCCAGCAGTTTAGGACAATATAGCAATCAGCCCCAGCATTTT. Translating it yields CASSLGQYSNQPQHF.

The chain joins TRBV5-6 to TRBJ2-1; D is unclear. CDR1 is SGHDT and CDR2 is YYEEEE in the germline V gene. Between the trimmed V and J ends, which lost 0 bases and 5 bases, there was a span of 6 bases. CDR3 length equals 13 residues. The CDR3 protein is CASSLGLDNEQFF. CDR3 DNA: TGTGCCAGCAGCTTGGGACTTGACAATGAGCAGTTCTTC.

This chain uses TRBV4-3 with TRBJ2-1, with 7 bases matching TRBD2. The trim removed 1 base at V and 0 bases at J, leaving 6 bases unmatched. Germline V gene lookup returns CDR1 LGHNA and CDR2 YSLEER. The CDR3 has 17 amino acids. The CDR3 loop is CASSQGSGVASYNEQFF. CDR3 sequence (DNA): TGCGCCAGCAGCCAAGGCAGCGGGGTTGCCTCCTACAATGAGCAGTTCTTC.

This clone was counted a single time. The chain carries TRBV4-1 and TRBJ1-2; unclear D gene. V lost 0 bases, J lost 7 bases, and 12 bases lay in between. This CDR3 comprises 14 residues. The germline CDR1 and CDR2 sequences are MGHRA and YSYEKL. CDR3 in DNA: TGCGCCAGCAGCCAAGACGGGGAAGTGGGTGGCTACACCTTC. It encodes CASSQDGEVGGYTF.